This TCR beta chain was captured by sequencing in a study of T-cell reconstitution after alpha-beta-depleted transplantation in children. This clonotype was counted many times. Its antigen is still unknown. V shed 4 bases, J shed 5 bases, and the junction held 6 bases outside the gene matches. Germline-derived CDR1 and CDR2 are SNHLY and FYNNEI. This CDR3 spans 14 amino acids. Unique molecular identifiers were incorporated during preparation of the TCRbeta library. From the PCR reads, TCRdb called clonotypes with MiXCR, one entry per CDR3 protein. The sample holds 200,000 to 250,000 distinct CDR3 sequences, approximately 8.4% seen once. Study-level findings and limits: Reportedly, alpha-beta T cells present about two months post-transplant originated from several hundred expanded clones of graft origin. There were some patients whose high TCRbeta diversity at day 60 came from surviving recipient T cells and thymic progenitors. The authors attributed T-cell counts and diversity one year after transplant mostly to newly produced T cells.

Sequencing used PBMCs, mostly from graft donor cells, obtained 360 days after TCRalphabeta/CD19-depleted stem cell transplant. The chain carries TRBV2 and TRBJ2-5; 8 bases are a match to TRBD2. The TCR comes from a male patient under 10 years old who had a stem cell transplant for acute myeloid leukemia, so the T cells may come from the graft donor. CDR3 nucleotide sequence: TGTGCCAGCAGTGGGATAGCGGGATTCGAGACCCAGTACTTC. Protein sequence: CASSGIAGFETQYF.